One sample yielded the 3 T cell receptor beta chains listed below, sequenced in a study of chemoradiotherapy in HPV16-positive cancers. Libraries were prepared by immunoSEQ multiplex PCR; TCRdb keeps only in-frame clonotypes and omits some of them. The sample lists around 10,000 clones, 60% to 80% occurring once. Collection of the sample occurred from a patient who underwent chemoradiotherapy. The origin of the receptors is a human donor with HPV-associated anogenital cancer.

The chain is built from TRBV12-5 and TRBJ1-1; tentative D call: TRBD1 (5 bases). Trimming shortened V by 1 base and J by 10 bases, and 10 bases separated the two germline ends. Per the germline V gene, CDR1 is LGHNT and CDR2 is FRNRAP. The CDR3 contains 12 residues. The CDR3 coding sequence is TGTGCTAGTGGTTTGGGGGACCTAGGAGCTTTCTTT. Translated: CASGLGDLGAFF.

V is TRBV2 and J is TRBJ2-6, with D maybe TRBD1 (6 bases). There are 17 residues in the CDR3. CDR1 and CDR2 (germline): SNHLY, FYNNEI. Trimming removed 6 bases from V and 0 bases from J, with 15 bases in between. CDR3: CASRPGQGISGANVLTF. CDR3 sequence (DNA): TGTGCCAGCAGACCCGGCCAGGGGATCTCTGGGGCCAACGTCCTGACTTTC.

This clone was counted a single time. The V call is TRBV7-9, the J call TRBJ1-2, with 8 bases matching TRBD1. Germline loops: CDR1 SEHNR, CDR2 FQNEAQ (reference sequence). The CDR3 has 14 residues. After removal of 6 bases from V and 5 bases from J, the junction contained 8 bases not matched to a gene. For the CDR3, the DNA is TGTGCCAGCAGATCGACAGGGGACGATTATGGCTACACCTTC. Protein: CASRSTGDDYGYTF.